Listed here is a single T cell receptor (beta chain). The sample originates from a study of blood T cell repertoires in COVID-19. Study details: Some COVID-19 samples were acute and others convalescent; all came from the United States, Italy and Spain. In each case, the material was cDNA or gDNA derived from T cells, B-cell-depleted T cells, or PBMCs.

How the authors handled the data: Amplification of reference gene primers was used by the study to estimate nucleated cell counts. Profiling relied on immunoSEQ multiplex PCR, and the TCRdb table lists in-frame clones only, not all of them. That table gives V, J and clone size, and the DNA gave D and trimming. The sample lists some 200,000 clones; 82% were seen once. V was clipped by 3 bases and J by 4 bases, with 7 bases between them. CDR1 and CDR2 from the germline V gene are LNHDA and SQIVND (reference sequence). The CDR3 contains 13 residues. The chain combines TRBV19 with TRBJ1-3; D not certain. This TCR was recovered from a woman between 40 and 55 years old with acute or convalescent COVID-19. Material for sequencing was peripheral blood. The DNA of the CDR3 is TGTGCCAGTAGTATCGGCAGGGGAAACACCATATATTTT. Protein sequence: CASSIGRGNTIYF.